This T cell receptor (beta chain) comes out of a study of control samples from healthy donors and cancer patients. Profiled with immunoSEQ multiplex PCR; TCRdb holds only in-frame clones, not every one. The profile covers 150,000 or so clones, with 90% to 95% appearing a single time and 10% to 15% taken by the ten largest. The receptor's source is a man between 35 and 55 years old in good health. Material for sequencing was blood.

CDR3 residues: CASSQDPGGAYNEQFF. The CDR3 bases are TGCGCCAGCAGCCAAGATCCAGGGGGCGCGTACAATGAGCAGTTCTTC. This chain connects TRBV4-1 to TRBJ2-1, with 8 positions matching TRBD1. Losses at the gene ends were 0 bases for V and 4 bases for J; bases not matched to a gene: 5. Germline V gene data show CDR1 as MGHRA and CDR2 as YSYEKL. The CDR3 is 16 residues long.